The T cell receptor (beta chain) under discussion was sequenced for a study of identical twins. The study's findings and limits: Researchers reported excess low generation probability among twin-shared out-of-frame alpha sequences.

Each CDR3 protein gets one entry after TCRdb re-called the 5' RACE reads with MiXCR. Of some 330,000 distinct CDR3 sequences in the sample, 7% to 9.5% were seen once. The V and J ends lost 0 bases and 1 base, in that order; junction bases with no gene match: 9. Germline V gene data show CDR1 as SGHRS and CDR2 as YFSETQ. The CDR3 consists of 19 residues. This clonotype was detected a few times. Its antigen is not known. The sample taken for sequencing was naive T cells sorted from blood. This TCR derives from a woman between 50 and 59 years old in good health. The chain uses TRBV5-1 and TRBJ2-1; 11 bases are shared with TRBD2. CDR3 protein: CASSLGLAGGKPSYNEQFF. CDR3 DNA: TGCGCCAGCAGCTTGGGGCTAGCGGGAGGCAAACCTTCCTACAATGAGCAGTTCTTC.